What follows are 18 T cell receptor beta chains derived from one specimen sequenced in a study of T cells in Graves' hyperthyroidism and ophthalmopathy. Authors of the study amplified TCR beta CDR3 regions from RNA transcripts. Researchers ran a first-round RT-PCR on the TCR CDR3 using the HTBI primer set. TCRdb processed the multiplex PCR reads anew with MiXCR; each CDR3 protein has one entry. The repertoire holds approximately 560,000 distinct CDR3 sequences, 15% to 19% seen once, with approximately 7.4% in the top ten. Sequenced: blood. Source of these receptors: a woman in her 30s with Graves' hyperthyroidism.

This clonotype was detected many times. V is TRBV29-1 and J is TRBJ2-7; 7 nucleotides line up with TRBD2. The germline CDR1 and CDR2 sequences are SQVTM and ANQGSEA. This CDR3 is built from 13 residues. J lost 5 bases, V lost 3 bases, and 7 bases had no gene match. The DNA of the CDR3 is TGCAGCGTTGAGGGGAGGGTGGAGAACGAGCAGTACTTC. Protein sequence: CSVEGRVENEQYF.

CDR3: CASRAGGRSYNEQFF. The DNA for the CDR3 is TGTGCCAGCAGAGCGGGAGGGAGGTCCTACAATGAGCAGTTCTTC. The rearrangement joins TRBV6-2 or TRBV6-3 to TRBJ2-1; 10 nucleotides line up with TRBD2. Germline lookup yields CDR1 MNHEY and CDR2 SVGEGT. The V and J ends lost 6 bases and 1 base, in that order; junction bases with no gene match: 3. The CDR3 loop spans 15 amino acids.

The rearrangement joins TRBV4-1 to TRBJ2-2; the D call may be TRBD1 or TRBD2 (6 bases each). CDR3 length: 18 amino acids. CDR1 is MGHRA and CDR2 is YSYEKL in the germline V gene. V was cut by 1 base and J by 1 base, with 16 bases left in between. CDR3 sequence reads: CASSQARWGAKNTGELFF. For the CDR3, the DNA is TGCGCCAGCAGCCAAGCCCGATGGGGGGCGAAGAACACCGGGGAGCTGTTTTTT.

This clonotype was detected many times. The chain employs TRBV20-1 and TRBJ2-3; D is possibly TRBD1 (6 bases). The germline V gene has CDR1 DFQATT and CDR2 SNEGSKA (reference sequence). The CDR3 extends over 14 amino acids. Trimming pared 1 base from V and 4 bases from J, leaving 12 bases between. The CDR3 sequence is CSARVAGVPDTQYF. CDR3 DNA: TGCAGTGCTAGAGTGGCAGGGGTACCAGATACGCAGTATTTT.

This clonotype was counted a few times. This CDR3 reads CATRAGLAGGTDTQYF. The CDR3 nucleotides are TGTGCCACCAGGGCGGGACTAGCGGGAGGCACAGATACGCAGTATTTT. The chain carries TRBV24-1 and TRBJ2-3, with 14 bases that match TRBD2. The CDR3 spans 16 residues. Germline assignment: CDR1 KGHDR and CDR2 SFDVKD. The V segment lost 7 bases and the J segment 1 base; nucleotides outside the gene matches: 3.

This clonotype was seen ten or more times. V gene TRBV6-1 combines with J gene TRBJ1-1, with a possible D match to TRBD1 (6 bases). Germline V gene lookup returns CDR1 MNHNS and CDR2 SASEGT. Between the trimmed V and J ends, which lost 6 bases and 3 bases, there was a span of 14 bases. The CDR3 sequence is 14 residues long. The CDR3 spells CASSITGRDTEAFF. The CDR3 bases are TGTGCCAGCAGCATAACAGGGAGGGACACTGAAGCTTTCTTT.

The rearrangement joins TRBV4-3 to TRBJ2-1; D unclear. In germline, CDR1 is LGHNA, CDR2 YSLEER. This CDR3 is built from 14 residues. The ends were cut back, 1 base at V and 2 bases at J, with 6 bases in the middle. CDR3 in amino acids: CASSQAPAYNEQFF. The CDR3 bases are TGCGCCAGCAGCCAAGCCCCGGCCTACAATGAGCAGTTCTTC.

This clonotype occurred many times. The rearrangement links TRBV4-1 to TRBJ2-2, with 7 bases aligning to TRBD1. Germline loops: CDR1 MGHRA, CDR2 YSYEKL. The V segment lost 4 bases and the J segment 6 bases; nucleotides outside the gene matches: 8. This CDR3 comprises 15 residues. CDR3 sequence (DNA): TGCGCCAGCAGCCTGCCGGGGACAGCGGCCGGGGAGCTGTTTTTT. Its protein product is CASSLPGTAAGELFF.

There are many counts of this clonotype. The chain recombines TRBV30 with TRBJ2-3, with 7 bases matching TRBD2. The V and J ends lost 1 base and 7 bases, in that order; junction bases with no gene match: 2. There are 12 residues in the CDR3. Germline V CDR1 and CDR2: GTSNPN, SVGIG (reference sequence). CDR3 in amino acids: CAWSGTSYTQYF. CDR3 sequence (DNA): TGTGCCTGGAGTGGGACTAGTTATACGCAGTATTTT. The full variable domain, its missing parts supplied by reference TRBV30 and TRBJ2-3, is SQTIHQWPATLVQPVGSPLSLECTVEGTSNPNLYWYRQAAGRGLQLLFYSVGIGQISSEVPQNLSASRPQDRQFILSSKKLLLSDSGFYLCAWSGTSYTQYFGPGTRLTVL.

The rearrangement links TRBV27 to TRBJ2-2; D gene ambiguous. Germline CDR1 MNHEY, CDR2 SMNVEV (reference sequence). This CDR3 contains 13 residues. Trimming took off 2 bases at V and 8 bases at J, with 9 bases between the two ends. DNA for the CDR3: TGTGCCAGCAGTTTAGGCGATCCGGGGGAGCTGTTTTTT. Its protein is CASSLGDPGELFF.

V usage is TRBV6-1 and J usage is TRBJ2-4; 7 nucleotides align to TRBD1. Germline assignment: CDR1 MNHNS and CDR2 SASEGT. The CDR3 runs to 14 residues. J gave up 6 bases and V 2 bases, and 4 bases lay outside the gene matches. The CDR3 coding sequence is TGTGCCAGCAGTGAAAGGGGGCTCGGAAACATTCAGTACTTC. Translated: CASSERGLGNIQYF.

Ten or more counts support this clonotype. V and J are TRBV7-6 and TRBJ2-3; 10 bases are shared with TRBD2. The ends lost 3 bases at V and 1 base at J; junction bases unmatched: 4. Germline values: CDR1 SGHVS, CDR2 FNYEAQ. The length of the CDR3 is 16 residues. The DNA for the CDR3 is TGTGCCAGCAGCTTTAGGAGCGGGAGGGGCACAGATACGCAGTATTTT. As protein: CASSFRSGRGTDTQYF. Together with reference TRBV7-6 and TRBJ2-3, the CDR3 gives the full variable domain: GAGVSQSPRYKVTKRGQDVALRCDPISGHVSLYWYRQALGQGPEFLTYFNYEAQQDKSGLPNDRFSAERPEGSISTLTIQRTEQRDSAMYRCASSFRSGRGTDTQYFGPGTRLTVL.

This chain connects TRBV27 to TRBJ2-1; 8 positions match TRBD1. This CDR3 has 17 amino acids. Trimming at V came to 6 bases and at J to 12 bases, leaving 22 bases not matched to a gene. CDR1 and CDR2 (germline): MNHEY, SMNVEV (reference sequence). CDR3 region: CASRALQTGGYNERQFF. CDR3 nucleotide sequence: TGTGCCAGCAGAGCACTACAAACAGGGGGTTACAATGAGCGGCAGTTCTTC.

The chain combines TRBV4-1 with TRBJ2-7; unclear D gene. The CDR3 extends over 14 amino acids. With 0 bases removed from V and 0 bases from J, the gap between germline ends came to 6 bases. Germline lookup yields CDR1 MGHRA and CDR2 YSYEKL. CDR3 DNA: TGCGCCAGCAGCCAAGACGCAAGCTCCTACGAGCAGTACTTC. Translating gives CASSQDASSYEQYF.

This clonotype was found many times. This rearrangement joins TRBV5-8 to TRBJ2-3; D remains ambiguous. Germline V gene data show CDR1 as SGHTS and CDR2 as YDEGEE. Trimming took off 0 bases at V and 2 bases at J, with 7 bases between the two ends. CDR3 length: 14 amino acids. CDR3 bases: TGTGCCAGCAGCTTGGGTGGGGACACAGATACGCAGTATTTT. Protein sequence: CASSLGGDTDTQYF.

The chain has TRBV28 and TRBJ1-4; TRBD1 is a possible D gene (5 bases). V was trimmed by 5 bases and J by 7 bases, leaving 17 bases between them. This CDR3 region has 15 residues. Germline-derived CDR1 and CDR2 are MDHEN and SYDVKM. CDR3 sequence: CASSPQGGSGEKLFF. The CDR3 nucleotides are TGTGCCAGCAGTCCTCAGGGTGGGTCTGGTGAAAAACTGTTTTTT.

The chain combines TRBV2 with TRBJ2-3, with TRBD2 matching over 10 bases. With 4 bases clipped from V and 4 bases from J, the junction kept 8 bases outside the gene matches. The CDR3 contains 16 residues. CDR1 and CDR2 (germline): SNHLY, FYNNEI. This CDR3 is CASSGSLAGEPDTQYF. In nucleotides, the CDR3 is TGTGCCAGCAGTGGTTCTCTAGCGGGAGAACCAGATACGCAGTATTTT.

This clonotype has just a few counts. This chain links TRBV12-3 or TRBV12-4 with TRBJ1-3; D is unresolved. V lost 5 bases, J lost 1 base, and 15 bases lay in between. The CDR3 length is 16 residues. CDR3 protein: CASSTHMSPSGNTIYF. CDR3 nucleotide sequence: TGTGCCAGCAGTACCCACATGTCTCCGTCTGGAAACACCATATATTTT.